This T cell receptor beta chain originates from a study of T cells after yellow fever vaccination (dated by TCRdb to the late 2010s). Study-level background: Libraries from fractions with low cell numbers were prepared with the SMART-Seq v4 Ultra Low Input RNA kit. To follow T-cell clones before and after both primary and booster YFV17D yellow fever vaccination, bulk TCR alpha and beta repertoires underwent longitudinal sequencing. Blood was collected at multiple timepoints before and after primary and secondary immunization, and bulk PBMC replicates and cell subsets were isolated. Two healthy male donors, one aged 18 to 30 and one aged 30 to 40 years, were included in the cohort.

Unmatched junction bases come to 13, with V trimmed by 6 bases and J by 8 bases. From cysteine to phenylalanine, the CDR3 is 15 amino acids long. The sequence is cut down to CDR3 DNA, 45 bases in frame from base 1. Looking up the germline V gene yields CDR1 MNHNS and CDR2 SASEGT. This clonotype has a handful of counts. This clone's antigen is unknown. No much larger clonotype is one base removed from it; base qualities were not supplied. General findings and caveats noted by the study authors: Only a couple of donors were included in the study, so the extent to which the findings can be generalized is limited. The secondary T-cell response was weaker than the primary response but faster, peaking on day 5 instead of day 15. Computational filtering was needed because FACS-sorted repertoires could contain abundant contaminating clonotypes from the bulk population. A small fraction of clonotypes appeared in both the CD4 and CD8 compartments, likely as a result of convergent recombination. After the booster, most clones that had expanded after primary vaccination were detected again (roughly 96% of CD4 and roughly 86% of CD8), suggesting broad maintenance of memory.

TCR cDNA was synthesized by 5'RACE template switching, through which a universal primer site and unique molecular identifiers were introduced. Priming for cDNA synthesis came from both the TCR alpha and TCR beta constant segments. Libraries were amplified in two PCR steps, with sample barcodes and sequencing adapters added in the second step. Sequencing of the libraries was done on either Illumina HiSeq 2500 (2x100 bp) or NovaSeq (2x150 bp). The authors' pipeline ran thus. Reads were demultiplexed and collapsed into UMI consensus sequences with MIGEC, and V(D)J alignment was performed with MiXCR. Using edgeR on replicate PBMC samples, clonotypes were called vaccine-responding if FDR was below 0.01 and the log2 fold change was above 5 up to day 15. Each bulk clonotype received a CD4 or CD8 identity based on whether the sequenced CD4 or CD8 repertoire contained that clonotype at higher abundance. In-frame beta chains were kept once TCRdb had trimmed the public reads at Q25 with fastp and called clones with MiXCR. CDR3 protein duplicates are merged, each entry listing the most common genes and DNA. Clone size and V and J calls follow TCRdb, not the original study. The sample contains 450,000 to 550,000 distinct CDR3 sequences, about a fifth of them found a single time. The ten largest clonotypes hold about 15% of the sample.

The label giving this sample's treatment or condition can be read as: live attenuated yellow fever vaccine strain. At every blood-draw timepoint, two biological replicates of bulk PBMCs were collected. A standard Ficoll-Paque protocol was used to isolate PBMCs from peripheral blood. RNA was extracted with TriZol from bulk PBMCs, CD4 and CD8 fractions, and dextramer-positive and dextramer-negative fractions. Material: PBMCs, obtained approximately 22 days after the first yellow fever vaccination. The receptor comes from a man between 18 and 29 years old who received the YFV17D yellow fever vaccine. Recombination connected TRBV6-1 to TRBJ2-3; TRBD2 aligns with 8 central bases. CDR3 loop: CASRGMAAGGGTQYF. The nucleotide sequence is TGTGCCAGCAGGGGCATGGCGGCGGGGGGAGGTACGCAGTATTTT.